The entry that follows covers one T cell receptor (beta chain) sequence. Which antigen it targets is not known. No quality values exist for individual bases; no much larger clone is one base distant. Library construction relied on the immunoSEQ multiplex PCR assay. Following the manufacturer's protocol, the hsTCRB Kit was used to amplify rearranged TCR beta chain sequences. Sequencing of TCRB libraries was carried out on an Illumina MiSeq. Per the original workflow: The proprietary platform of the kit vendor was used for demultiplexing, trimming and gene mapping. Drawn from immuneACCESS, this table holds only the in-frame rearrangements with V and J called that TCRdb kept. Clones are partly lost; checked studies trace under half to an unresolved V gene and leave the rest unexplained. The V and J calls and the clone size are those of that table, but D and trimming were determined from the DNA. This sample comprises over 75,000 clones, around 80% of them detected only once. Around 7.5% of the sample comes from the top ten.

V and J are trimmed by 3 bases and 6 bases, and the gene matches miss 7 bases of the junction. The germline V gene gives CDR1 as SGHRS and CDR2 as YFSETQ. The CDR3, cysteine through phenylalanine, is 16 amino acids long. Here the CDR3 DNA is all that survives: 48 bases in frame from base 1. This specimen's time point label, interpreted: baseline, week 1 (first vaccination visit). Explained via the paper, the treatment or condition label denotes: pre-vaccination baseline after standard-of-care therapy. Newly diagnosed WHO grade 3 or 4 IDH1-mutant astrocytomas showing loss of nuclear ATRX were present in the donors. The samples were drawn from NOA16, a multicentre, single-arm, open-label phase I trial in Germany that tested a mutant IDH1 peptide vaccine in humans for the first time. For immunogenicity testing, the blood drawn at visit V03 was used as the baseline sample. Genomic DNA for TCRB sequencing was extracted from EDTA blood using the DNeasy Blood and Tissue Kit.

The data were taken from a study of a mutant IDH1 vaccine in newly diagnosed glioma (dated by TCRdb to about 2021). With regard to the full study: Of the approximately 30 treated patients, approximately 62% were male and roughly 40% were female, and a mean age of 40.4 years was recorded. Peripheral blood samples were drawn at six visits, namely V03 (baseline), V05, V07, V10, V12 and V13. Longitudinal TCRB deep sequencing was done for about two dozen treated patients, wherever samples were available for exploratory analyses. Before enrollment, most patients had been given radiochemotherapy with temozolomide as standard therapy, while the rest had received either radiotherapy alone or temozolomide alone.

Study-level results and caveats: PBMC samples for TCRB deep sequencing were selected based on availability. It was noted by the authors that analyses of patient blood samples could not be reproduced owing to sample limitations. Changes in the top peripheral T cell clonotypes picked up by TCRB sequencing did not appear to be linked to pseudoprogression. Immune responses induced by the vaccine were seen in 90% to 95% of patients across multiple MHC alleles.

The source of this sequence is a man aged 40-55 years with glioma. The starting material was PBMCs, obtained from a glioma patient treated with radiotherapy, temozolomide or both. Rearrangement joined TRBV5-1 to TRBJ2-1; 12 bases in the junction line up with TRBD2. CDR3 protein: CASSSPTSGRGNEQFF. The DNA sequence is TGCGCCAGCAGCTCCCCGACTAGCGGGAGAGGCAATGAGCAGTTCTTC.